This T cell receptor beta chain was retrieved from a study of cytomegalovirus exposure and HLA in healthy donors. Study information: About 80 million unique TCRs from HLA-typed donors were held in an early data release. Overall study results and limits: It was in a later analysis that TCR association rates were seen to vary by HLA locus, highest for DRB1 and lowest for HLA-C. Some V segments (TRBV6-2 and TRBV6-3 among them) were excluded as indistinguishable.

Despite likely unrecorded immune exposures, the donors were nominally healthy at the time of sampling. V gave up 0 bases and J gave up 9 bases; unmatched junction bases: 17. CDR1 is SNHLY and CDR2 is FYNNEI in the germline V gene. The CDR3 is 19 residues long. This PCR relied on a set of 60 Vbeta primers and 13 Jbeta primers. Profiling relied on immunoSEQ multiplex PCR, and the TCRdb table lists in-frame clones only, not all of them. The table has roughly 120,000 clones, roughly three quarters seen once. This clone has more than one count but fewer than ten. Its antigen remains unknown. The source is a woman between 18 and 29 years old in good health and CMV-seronegative. The sample was PBMCs. This sequence joins TRBV2 and TRBJ1-6; TRBD1 agrees at 7 bases. The CDR3 spells CASSEATGTNSRRGSPLHF. CDR3 coding DNA: TGTGCCAGCAGTGAAGCGACAGGGACCAACTCCCGACGTGGTTCACCCCTCCACTTT.